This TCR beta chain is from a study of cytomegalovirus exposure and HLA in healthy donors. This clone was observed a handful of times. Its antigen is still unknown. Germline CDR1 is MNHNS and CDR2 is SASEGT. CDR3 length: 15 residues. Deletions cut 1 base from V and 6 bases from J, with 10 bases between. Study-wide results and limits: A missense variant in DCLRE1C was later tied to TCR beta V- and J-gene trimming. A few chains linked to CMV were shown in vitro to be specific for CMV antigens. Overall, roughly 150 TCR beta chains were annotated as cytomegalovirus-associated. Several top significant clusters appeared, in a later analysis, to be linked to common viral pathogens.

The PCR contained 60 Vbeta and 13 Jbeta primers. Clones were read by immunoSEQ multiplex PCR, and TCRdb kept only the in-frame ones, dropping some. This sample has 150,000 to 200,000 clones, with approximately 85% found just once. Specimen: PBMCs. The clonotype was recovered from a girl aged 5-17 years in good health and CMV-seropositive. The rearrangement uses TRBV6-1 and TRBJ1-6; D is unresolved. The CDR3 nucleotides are TGTGCCAGCAGTGAAGGGCGGGGAGGTAATTCACCCCTCCACTTT. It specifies CASSEGRGGNSPLHF.